The 20 T cell receptor beta chains below were found in one sample sequenced in a study of CD8 T cells in ankylosing spondylitis. The study's findings and limits: A motif of fewer than ten highly homologous TCR beta variants was seen as apparently characteristic of ankylosing spondylitis blood.

These receptors lack a known antigen. TCRdb used MiXCR to reprocess the 5' RACE reads, holding one entry per CDR3 protein. The table includes approximately 400,000 distinct CDR3 sequences, approximately 17% detected once. The sample consisted of blood, either unsorted or a sorted T cell fraction (not recorded which). The receptors derive from a male donor with ankylosing spondylitis.

This clonotype was seen at least ten times. This rearrangement joins TRBV12-3 or TRBV12-4 to TRBJ1-5; 9 nucleotides line up with TRBD1. CDR3 length: 13 amino acids. Unmatched junction bases numbered 5, after V lost 3 bases and J lost 11 bases. DNA for the CDR3: TGTGCCAGCAGTTTCGAAGACAGGGGGTCCCAGCATTTT. Its translation is CASSFEDRGSQHF.

This clonotype was counted many times. The rearrangement joins TRBV12-3 or TRBV12-4 to TRBJ2-5, with TRBD1 matching over 7 bases. The CDR3 loop spans 14 amino acids. The junction had 2 bases not matched to a gene; V was cut back by 0 bases and J by 4 bases. Here the CDR3 reads CASSLAAGGETQYF. CDR3 bases: TGTGCCAGCAGTTTAGCGGCAGGGGGAGAGACCCAGTACTTC.

This clonotype came up a few times. This sequence joins TRBV20-1 and TRBJ1-5; D unclear. Germline V gene data show CDR1 as DFQATT and CDR2 as SNEGSKA (reference sequence). This CDR3 is built from 14 residues. The V end was cut by 3 bases, the J end by 4 bases, with 13 bases between. CDR3 in amino acids: CSARAGKTNQPQHF. CDR3 nucleotide sequence: TGCAGTGCTAGGGCTGGCAAGACGAATCAGCCCCAGCATTTT.

This clonotype was recorded many times. V usage is TRBV12-3 or TRBV12-4 and J usage is TRBJ1-2; D remains ambiguous. This CDR3 is 12 amino acids long. V lost 3 bases and J 2 bases, leaving 4 bases between the germline ends. CDR3 sequence reads: CASSFDNYGYTF. CDR3 DNA sequence: TGTGCCAGCAGTTTTGACAACTATGGCTACACCTTC.

This chain uses TRBV12-3 or TRBV12-4 with TRBJ2-1, with TRBD1 matching 11 bases. The CDR3 runs to 15 residues. J was trimmed by 3 bases and V by 6 bases; bases with no gene match: 4. CDR3 nucleotide sequence: TGTGCCAGCAGAGGTGGGACAGGGGGCTACAATGAGCAGTTCTTC. This codes for CASRGGTGGYNEQFF.

The chain couples TRBV6-4 to TRBJ2-7; the match to TRBD1 covers 8 bases. Germline trimming cut 7 bases from V and 2 bases from J; bases unmatched to any gene: 7. CDR3 length: 14 residues. Germline-derived CDR1 and CDR2 are MRHNA and SNTAGT. The CDR3 sequence is CASILGQDTYEQYF. The CDR3 nucleotides are TGTGCCAGCATCTTGGGACAGGATACCTACGAGCAGTACTTC.

CDR3 DNA sequence: TGTGCCAGCTTTGTACGGAGCACAGATACGCAGTATTTT. Translated, it gives CASFVRSTDTQYF. This chain connects TRBV6-1 to TRBJ2-3, with D unclear. The CDR3 contains 13 residues. V lost 8 bases to trimming and J lost 0 bases, with 9 bases between them. Germline V gene sequence: CDR1 MNHNS, CDR2 SASEGT.

This clonotype was counted a few times. This chain joins TRBV20-1 and TRBJ2-7, with 12 bases aligning to TRBD2. J was trimmed by 11 bases and V by 7 bases; bases with no gene match: 9. Germline V gene sequence: CDR1 DFQATT, CDR2 SNEGSKA (reference sequence). This CDR3 contains 12 residues. For the CDR3, the DNA is TGCAGTGTAGTGACTAGCGGGGGAGGCGAGTACTTC. This encodes CSVVTSGGGEYF.

This clonotype was seen only a few times. The chain has TRBV18 and TRBJ1-4; the D is unclear. Germline V gene sequence: CDR1 KGHSH, CDR2 LQKENI. The CDR3 runs 14 residues. V lost 6 bases and J lost 10, with 18 bases in between. The DNA of the CDR3 is TGTGCCAGCTCCCCCGAATGGGGAAGGGTAAAACTGTTTTTT. Translation: CASSPEWGRVKLFF.

This clonotype was detected a few times. The chain links TRBV20-1 to TRBJ2-2; TRBD2 matches at 9 bases. J lost 7 bases, V lost 0 bases, and 9 bases had no gene match. Germline V lookup: CDR1 DFQATT, CDR2 SNEGSKA (reference sequence). The length of the CDR3 is 16 residues. The CDR3 DNA is TGCAGTGCTAGAGAAGGTAGCGGGGGACAAGGCGGGGAGCTGTTTTTT. Protein: CSAREGSGGQGGELFF.

There are a few counts of this clonotype. The gene calls are TRBV6-4 and TRBJ1-6; D is unresolved. Trimming removed 4 bases at V and 7 bases at J, with 11 bases between. The CDR3 has 14 amino acids. Germline V gene sequence: CDR1 MRHNA, CDR2 SNTAGT. The CDR3 loop is CASSAGEGNSPLHF. CDR3 nucleotide sequence: TGTGCCAGCAGTGCCGGGGAAGGGAATTCACCCCTCCACTTT.

V gene TRBV5-1 combines with J gene TRBJ1-2; no firm D call. The germline V and J ends were trimmed by 0 bases and 7 bases, with 7 bases remaining between them. Germline CDR1 is SGHRS and CDR2 is YFSETQ. The CDR3 runs 12 residues. The CDR3 DNA follows: TGCGCCAGCAGCTTGGGGTGGGGTGGCTACACCTTC. It codes for CASSLGWGGYTF.

The rearrangement uses TRBV9 and TRBJ2-2; D not certain. The CDR3 is 16 amino acids. V lost 4 bases to trimming and J lost 5 bases, with 18 bases between them. Germline-derived CDR1 and CDR2 are SGDLS and YYNGEE. The CDR3 sequence is CASSLGRRTETGELFF. Written as DNA, the CDR3 is TGTGCCAGCAGCTTAGGCAGGAGAACGGAGACCGGGGAGCTGTTTTTT.

The table lists this clonotype with a few counts. The CDR3 DNA sequence: TGTGCCAGCACCCCGCGTCGGCTAGCGGGAACTACCGGGGAGCTGTTTTTT. Translated, it gives CASTPRRLAGTTGELFF. This rearrangement joins TRBV6-1 to TRBJ2-2; 9 positions agree with TRBD2. Germline CDR1 and CDR2: MNHNS and SASEGT. This CDR3 is 17 amino acids long. V dropped 7 bases and J dropped 5; count of bases not matched to a gene: 14.

A few counts support this clonotype. The junction does not match germline at one end; this may be a read error. The V call is TRBV28, the J call TRBJ2-7; D is possibly TRBD2 (5 bases). This CDR3 comprises 11 residues. Germline CDR1 MDHEN, CDR2 SYDVKM. This CDR3 reads CASSRLESADF. The CDR3 nucleotides are TGTGCCAGCAGCCGACTCGAGTCAGCGGACTTC. The variable domain in full, with the rest retrieved from reference TRBV28 and TRBJ2-7, is DVKVTQSSRYLVKRTGEKVFLECVQDMDHENMFWYRQDPGLGLRLIYFSYDVKMKEKGDIPEGYSVSREKKERFSLILESASTNQTSMYLCASSRLESADFGPGTRLTVT.

This clonotype has just a few counts. The chain couples TRBV6-1 to TRBJ1-6; D is unresolved. Germline CDR1 MNHNS, CDR2 SASEGT. The germline V and J ends were trimmed by 2 bases and 5 bases, with 10 bases remaining between them. The CDR3 sequence is 15 residues long. CDR3 sequence: CASSEFQPHNSPLHF. The CDR3 region has the DNA TGTGCCAGCAGTGAATTCCAACCCCATAATTCACCCCTCCACTTT.

The chain joins TRBV9 to TRBJ2-1; 9 nucleotides line up with TRBD2. The CDR3 runs 17 residues. The germline V gene encodes CDR1 SGDLS and CDR2 YYNGEE. With 4 bases clipped from V and 2 bases from J, the junction kept 10 bases outside the gene matches. CDR3 in DNA: TGTGCCAGCAGCCCCCTCTGGGCTAGCGGGACCTACAATGAGCAGTTCTTC. Protein: CASSPLWASGTYNEQFF.

The chain joins TRBV28 to TRBJ2-1; a weak D match, TRBD1 (6 bases). Between the trimmed V and J ends, which lost 5 bases and 9 bases, there was a span of 23 bases. The germline CDR1 and CDR2 sequences are MDHEN and SYDVKM. The CDR3 has 16 amino acids. CDR3 residues: CASSLRKMGARVEQFF. DNA of the CDR3: TGTGCCAGCAGTCTCAGGAAAATGGGGGCGAGGGTTGAGCAGTTCTTC.

This chain connects TRBV4-2 to TRBJ2-5; tentatively, D is TRBD1 (7 bases). The ends were cut back, 3 bases at V and 5 bases at J, with 19 bases in the middle. CDR1 and CDR2 from the germline V gene are LGHNA and YNFKEQ. The CDR3 runs to 16 residues. In DNA form, the CDR3 reads TGTGCCAGCAGCCAGACCGCGGGACAGAATAGGGAGACCCAGTACTTC. Its protein is CASSQTAGQNRETQYF.

The gene calls are TRBV10-2 and TRBJ1-3, with 8 bases matching TRBD1. V shed 6 bases and J 4 bases; nucleotides not matched to a gene: 2. Germline assignment: CDR1 WSHSY and CDR2 SAAADI. The CDR3 is 13 residues long. The CDR3 reads CASRGTGGNTIYF. CDR3 in DNA: TGCGCCAGCAGGGGGACAGGAGGAAACACCATATATTTT.